This T cell receptor (beta chain) emerged from a study of blood T cell repertoires in COVID-19. Overall study: The origin of the acute and convalescent COVID-19 samples was the United States, Italy and Spain. T cells, B-cell-depleted T cells, or PBMCs provided the cDNA or gDNA that served as material.

As processed by the authors: The assay estimated nucleated cells by amplifying reference gene primers. TCRdb keeps only in-frame clones here, not all; method: immunoSEQ multiplex PCR. The DNA was the basis for D and trimming; V, J and clone size are from that table. Of 90,000 to 110,000 clones listed, roughly 85% are singletons. The V end lost 3 bases, the J end lost 0 bases, and 8 bases lay between the germline ends. Germline CDR1 DFQATT, CDR2 SNEGSKA (reference sequence). The CDR3 is made up of 13 amino acids. The source is a woman in her fifties or sixties with acute or convalescent COVID-19. The rearrangement links TRBV20-1 to TRBJ1-1, with TRBD1 as a possible D gene (6 bases). The sequenced sample was peripheral blood. CDR3 nucleotides: TGCAGTGCTAGTGACAGGCTGAACACTGAAGCTTTCTTT. Encoded protein: CSASDRLNTEAFF.